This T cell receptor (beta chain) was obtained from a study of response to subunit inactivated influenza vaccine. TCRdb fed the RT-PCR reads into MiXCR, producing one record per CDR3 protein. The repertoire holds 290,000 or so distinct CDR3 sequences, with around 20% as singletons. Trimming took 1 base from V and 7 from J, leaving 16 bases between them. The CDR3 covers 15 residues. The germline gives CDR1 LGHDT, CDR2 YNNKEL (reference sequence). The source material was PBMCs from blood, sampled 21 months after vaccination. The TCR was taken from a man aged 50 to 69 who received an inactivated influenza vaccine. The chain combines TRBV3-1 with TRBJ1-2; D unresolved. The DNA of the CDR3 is TGTGCCAGCAGCCAAGGGTCGGATCCCTTGGGTGGCTACACCTTC. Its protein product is CASSQGSDPLGGYTF.